This T cell receptor beta chain was sequenced during a study of shared clonotypes between healthy human individuals. Findings and limits, study-wide: When naive CD4 clonotypes were compared across a few donors, around 4.6% were shared.

V was pared by 7 bases and J by 10 bases, with 13 bases of the junction left unmatched. CDR1 is LNHDA and CDR2 is SQIVND in the germline V gene (reference sequence). The CDR3 is 16 amino acids. The repertoire was sequenced with immunoSEQ multiplex PCR; TCRdb's copy has only in-frame clones and lacks some. The sample holds under 1,900,000 clones, about 98.5% seen once. With respect to this clone: The antigen remains undetermined.

Source material: naive CD4+ T cells sorted from blood. Specified subset: CD45RA+ positively selected. The chain recombines TRBV19 with TRBJ2-1; TRBD2 agrees at 13 bases. This receptor was taken from a man younger than 40 in good health. CDR3 sequence (DNA): TGTGCCAGTAACCACTTACTAGCGGGAGGGCCGGGGGAGCAGTTCTTC. This translates into CASNHLLAGGPGEQFF. Combining the CDR3 with reference TRBV19 and TRBJ2-1 gives the whole variable domain DGGITQSPKYLFRKEGQNVTLSCEQNLNHDAMYWYRQDPGQGLRLIYYSQIVNDFQKGDIAEGYSVSREKKESFPLTVTSAQKNPTAFYLCASNHLLAGGPGEQFFGPGTRLTVL.